A single T cell receptor beta chain is shown here with its context. The data were obtained in a study of blood T cell repertoires in COVID-19. Across the study: The United States, Italy and Spain provided the acute and convalescent COVID-19 samples. Sources were T cells, B-cell-depleted T cells, or PBMCs; the material itself was cDNA or gDNA.

Germline CDR1 LGHNA, CDR2 YSLEER. The CDR3 spans 17 residues. Trimming took off 0 bases at V and 0 bases at J, with 15 bases between the two ends. Original handling: Quantification of nucleated cells was approximated via reference gene primer amplification. The table came from immunoSEQ multiplex PCR; TCRdb's copy has only in-frame clones and leaves some out. For V, J and clone size, that table is used; D and trimming come from the DNA. The data hold some 260,000 clones, with roughly 84% observed a single time. This chain uses TRBV4-3 with TRBJ2-7, with a possible D match to TRBD1 (5 bases). This clonotype was obtained from a woman younger than 35 with acute or convalescent COVID-19. The sequenced sample consisted of peripheral blood. CDR3 sequence reads: CASSQESTGASSYEQYF. Written as DNA, the CDR3 is TGCGCCAGCAGCCAAGAGTCAACAGGAGCAAGCTCCTACGAGCAGTACTTC.